This TCR beta chain appears in the sequencing data of a study of blood T cell repertoires in COVID-19. Overall study: COVID-19 samples from acute and convalescent phases originated in the United States, Italy and Spain.

In the authors' methods: Estimates of nucleated cell counts were drawn from the amplification of reference gene primers. TCRdb's copy holds only in-frame clones and misses some; the assay was immunoSEQ multiplex PCR. That table furnishes V, J and clone size, whereas the DNA furnished D and trimming. The sample holds around 310,000 clones, 90% seen once. Recruited during active infection, patients (from Seattle) were subsequently followed longitudinally. CDR1 and CDR2 from the germline V gene are MNHNY and SVGAGI (reference sequence). After removal of 4 bases from V and 5 bases from J, the junction contained 8 bases not matched to a gene. There are 15 residues in the CDR3.

The rearrangement joins TRBV6-6 to TRBJ2-5; 9 bases agree with TRBD2. Sequencing was done on a sample of peripheral blood. The clonotype was recovered from a woman between 40 and 55 years old with COVID-19, enrolled during active disease. The CDR3 DNA sequence: TGTGCCAGCAGTTTACGTAGCGGGAGTTATGAGACCCAGTACTTC. Protein product: CASSLRSGSYETQYF.